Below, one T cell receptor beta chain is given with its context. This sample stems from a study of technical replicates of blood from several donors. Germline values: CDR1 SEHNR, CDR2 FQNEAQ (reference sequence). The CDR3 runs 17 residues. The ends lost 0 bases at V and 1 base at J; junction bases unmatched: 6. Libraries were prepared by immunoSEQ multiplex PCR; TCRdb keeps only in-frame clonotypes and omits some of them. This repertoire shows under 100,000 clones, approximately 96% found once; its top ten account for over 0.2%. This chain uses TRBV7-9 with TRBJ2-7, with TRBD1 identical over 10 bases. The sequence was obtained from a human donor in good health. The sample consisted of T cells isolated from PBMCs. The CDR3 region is CASSLAIGTGDSYEQYF. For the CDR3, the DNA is TGTGCCAGCAGCTTAGCTATAGGGACAGGGGATTCCTACGAGCAGTACTTC.